The rows below give T cell receptor beta chains drawn from one sample of a study of blood T cells in healthy people across ages. TCRdb fed the 5' RACE reads into MiXCR, producing one record per CDR3 protein. The sample carries under 1,000,000 distinct CDR3 sequences, roughly 35% recorded once. Input material: blood. Source of these receptors: a man between 18 and 35 years old in good health. Each CDR3 is given with its conserved first and last residue. The D gene is left open where the match is weak. Only some rows state a clone size, as once, few, many or a class for expanded clones.

D gene	clone size	V gene	J gene	CDR3 length	CDR3 DNA	CDR3 protein
TRBD1	many	TRBV20-1	TRBJ1-2	15	TGCAGTGCACCCGGGACAGAATTGGGGGGATATGGCTACACCTTC	CSAPGTELGGYGYTF
TRBD1	many	TRBV29-1	TRBJ2-7	15	TGCAGCGTTGAAGATCTGAGTCAGGGGGCCTACGAGCAGTACTTC	CSVEDLSQGAYEQYF
TRBD2	-	TRBV2	TRBJ2-2	15	TGTGCCAGCAAAGGGCTAGCGGACAACACCGGGGAGCTGTTTTTT	CASKGLADNTGELFF
-	few	TRBV12-3/TRBV12-4	TRBJ2-2	16	TGTGCCAGCAGTTTGGGAGGGACACTGAACACCGGGGAGCTGTTTTTT	CASSLGGTLNTGELFF
-	-	TRBV20-1	TRBJ1-2	12	TGCAGGGGGAGGTCAGCACGCTATGGCTACACCTTC	CRGRSARYGYTF
-	-	TRBV5-1	TRBJ2-2	16	TGCGCCAGCAGCTCTGCGAGGGGCGGACTCACCGGGGAGCTGTTTTTT	CASSSARGGLTGELFF
-	few	TRBV4-2	TRBJ1-1	17	TGTGCCAGCAGCCAAGACAAGGGGGGATTAAGGAACACTGAAGCTTTCTTT	CASSQDKGGLRNTEAFF
TRBD1	-	TRBV5-5	TRBJ2-7	16	TGTGCCAGCAGCGCCACCGGGACAGGGCTCTACAATGAGCAGTACTTC	CASSATGTGLYNEQYF
-	-	TRBV10-3	TRBJ2-4	13	TGTGCCATCAGTGAGGCCCTTACGGACATTCAGTACTTC	CAISEALTDIQYF
-	-	TRBV5-1	TRBJ2-2	16	TGCGCCAGCAGCTACGAAGGCGGATCGAACACCGGGGAGCTGTTTTTT	CASSYEGGSNTGELFF
-	many	TRBV5-1	TRBJ2-3	15	TGCGCCAGCAGCTTGCGTCTTGGCATCACAGATACGCAGTATTTT	CASSLRLGITDTQYF
TRBD1	-	TRBV2	TRBJ1-5	15	TGTGCCAGCAATTTCGACAGGGCGGGCAATCAGCCCCAGCATTTT	CASNFDRAGNQPQHF
-	-	TRBV3-1	TRBJ2-5	14	TGTGCCAGCAGCCAAGGGTCCCTATCCTACAAGCAGTACTTC	CASSQGSLSYKQYF
-	few	TRBV7-9	TRBJ1-2	18	TGTGCCAGCACCTCAGTTATGGAGTGGGCGCTAGGATCTCGTGGCTACACCTTC	CASTSVMEWALGSRGYTF
-	-	TRBV2	TRBJ1-4	16	TGTGCCAGCAGGGGATTACGCCAGGCAACTAATGAAAAACTGTTTTTT	CASRGLRQATNEKLFF
-	-	TRBV5-5	TRBJ1-4	13	TGTGCCAGCAGCTTGTCCGCAGTCGAAAAACTGTTTTTT	CASSLSAVEKLFF
TRBD2	few	TRBV20-1	TRBJ2-5	14	TGCAGTGCTAGAGACGCTAGCGGGGGTGGTGAGCAGTACTTC	CSARDASGGGEQYF
TRBD1	few	TRBV20-1	TRBJ1-2	12	TGCAGTGCTGGGACAGCGAGCTATGGCTACACCTTC	CSAGTASYGYTF
TRBD1	-	TRBV5-5	TRBJ1-5	14	TGTGCCAGCAGCCAAGGGACAGTGGATCAGCCCCAGCATTTT	CASSQGTVDQPQHF
-	-	TRBV11-2	TRBJ1-2	12	TGTGCCAGCAGCCAAACCATTTATGGCTACACCTTC	CASSQTIYGYTF
TRBD1	-	TRBV4-1	TRBJ2-5	14	TGCGCCAGCAGCCAAGCGGCAGGGGGAGAGACCCAGTACTTC	CASSQAAGGETQYF
-	few	TRBV14	TRBJ2-7	17	TGTGCCAGCAGCCAAGATCCCTCAAGTGCCAGCTCCTACGAGCAGTACTTC	CASSQDPSSASSYEQYF
-	-	TRBV6-1	TRBJ2-5	14	TGTGCCAGCAGTGTCCAGGTAACCCAAGAGACCCAGTACTTC	CASSVQVTQETQYF
TRBD2	many	TRBV29-1	TRBJ2-1	15	TGCAGCGTGGGGGAACTTAGCGGGGGGGACAATGAGCAGTTCTTC	CSVGELSGGDNEQFF
-	few	TRBV20-1	TRBJ1-2	14	TGCAGTGCCAGACCTCCGGGACTGAGCTATGGCTACACCTTC	CSARPPGLSYGYTF
-	-	TRBV7-9	TRBJ2-3	16	TGTGCCAGCAGCTTTGGTGTTAGCCAGGACACAGATACGCAGTATTTT	CASSFGVSQDTDTQYF
-	-	TRBV7-9	TRBJ2-7	16	TGTGCCAGCAGCGCGTGGGGGACTTATCCCGACAATGAGCAGTACTTC	CASSAWGTYPDNEQYF
TRBD2	few	TRBV12-3/TRBV12-4	TRBJ2-7	15	TGTGCCAGCAGTGAACTAGCGGGGGACTACAATGAGCAGTACTTC	CASSELAGDYNEQYF
-	-	TRBV20-1	TRBJ2-7	16	TGCAGTGCTAGAGATCTTGACACCGACTCCTACAATGAGCAGTACTTC	CSARDLDTDSYNEQYF
-	-	TRBV29-1	TRBJ2-1	14	TGCAGCGTTGAATCGCGGACTTCATCGGGTGAGCAGTTCTTC	CSVESRTSSGEQFF
TRBD2	few	TRBV3-1	TRBJ2-1	15	TGTGCCAGCAGCCAAGAGTTCGGCGGGGGGTATGAGCAGTTCTTC	CASSQEFGGGYEQFF
-	-	TRBV7-2	TRBJ1-5	15	TGTGCCAGCAGCTACTTCGACAGAATAGATCAGCCCCAGCATTTT	CASSYFDRIDQPQHF
-	few	TRBV10-3	TRBJ2-1	14	TGTGCCATCAGTGAGTCGCGGGCAGTCGATGAGCAGTTCTTC	CAISESRAVDEQFF
TRBD2	-	TRBV13	TRBJ2-3	17	TGTGCCAGCAGCTTAAGGTCCAGCGGGAGTAGCACAGATACGCAGTATTTT	CASSLRSSGSSTDTQYF
TRBD1	-	TRBV12-3/TRBV12-4	TRBJ1-2	14	TGTGCCACCACGGGGCAGGGGGCGATAATTGGCTACACCTTC	CATTGQGAIIGYTF
-	-	TRBV7-9	TRBJ2-3	17	TGTGCCAGCAGCCGTTTGGAAGGAAACGGGGGCCCAGATACGCAGTATTTT	CASSRLEGNGGPDTQYF
TRBD1	few	TRBV11-1	TRBJ2-3	15	TGTGCCAGCATCCTGATGACAGGGACCACAGATACGCAGTATTTT	CASILMTGTTDTQYF
-	many	TRBV10-3	TRBJ1-5	14	TGTGCCATCAGTGAGTCGGTAGGGAATCAGCCCCAGCATTTT	CAISESVGNQPQHF
-	few	TRBV7-2	TRBJ1-2	14	TGTGCCAGCAGCCCGAGATGGGCTAACTATGGCTACACCTTC	CASSPRWANYGYTF
TRBD1	many	TRBV20-1	TRBJ2-3	15	TGCAGTGCTAGACAAACAGGGGAACCCACAGATACGCAGTATTTT	CSARQTGEPTDTQYF
TRBD1	-	TRBV29-1	TRBJ1-6	13	TGCAGCGTTGGGGGACAGGGGAATTCACCCCTCCACTTT	CSVGGQGNSPLHF
-	few	TRBV27	TRBJ1-2	14	TGTGCCAGCAGTTTATCGGCAGCCCTCTATGGCTACACCTTC	CASSLSAALYGYTF
TRBD1	-	TRBV7-9	TRBJ2-1	12	TGTGCCAGCAGGATAGGGGGCGGTGAGCAGTTCTTC	CASRIGGGEQFF
-	-	TRBV7-2	TRBJ1-4	15	TGTGCCAGCAGCCCCCGGGAAGGGGGGCTTGAAAAACTGTTTTTT	CASSPREGGLEKLFF
-	-	TRBV27	TRBJ2-3	15	TGTGCCAGCAGTCCACATGAGGGGGTACGGGGGCTCGAGTATTTT	CASSPHEGVRGLEYF
-	few	TRBV28	TRBJ1-5	12	TGTGCCAGCAGCCAGGACCCTCAGCCCCAGCATTTT	CASSQDPQPQHF
-	once	TRBV29-1	TRBJ2-7	11	TGCAGCGTGGCCTTTTCCTACGAGCAGTACTTC	CSVAFSYEQYF
-	few	TRBV14	TRBJ2-3	13	TGTGCCAGCAGCCAAAGACGGGAAGATACGCAGTATTTT	CASSQRREDTQYF
-	-	TRBV29-1	TRBJ2-2	13	TGCAGCGTCGGGAGTGCGAACACCGGGGAGCTGTTTTTT	CSVGSANTGELFF
-	few	TRBV5-1	TRBJ2-2	14	TGCGCCAGCAGCTTGGGCAGGCAATCCGGGGAGCTGTTTTTT	CASSLGRQSGELFF
TRBD1	-	TRBV12-3/TRBV12-4	TRBJ2-7	13	TGTGCCAGCAGAAAGACAGGGTTGAGTGAGCAGTACTTC	CASRKTGLSEQYF
-	few	TRBV6-6	TRBJ2-1	17	TGTGCCAGCAGTACCAATACCAGGGGTCCCAGGCACAATGAGCAGTTCTTC	CASSTNTRGPRHNEQFF
TRBD1	once	TRBV12-3/TRBV12-4	TRBJ2-5	14	TGTGCCAGCACCGAGGGACAGGGGAGGAAGACCCAGTACTTC	CASTEGQGRKTQYF
TRBD1	few	TRBV7-2	TRBJ2-1	17	TGTGCCAGCAGCTTACCCCCGGGACAGGGGGACCTTAATGAGCAGTTCTTC	CASSLPPGQGDLNEQFF